One and the same sample provided the 14 T cell receptor beta chains below, sequenced in a study of T cells in localized non-small cell lung cancer. Produced via immunoSEQ multiplex PCR; TCRdb's table is partial and in-frame only. The data contain approximately 4,200 clones, 90% to 95% of them singletons. Sequenced material: peripheral blood, taken before any cancer treatment. The source of these receptors is a woman between 35 and 75 years old with stage I lung adenocarcinoma.

V is TRBV4-1 and J is TRBJ2-1; D might be TRBD2 (6 bases). The germline V gene encodes CDR1 MGHRA and CDR2 YSYEKL. V lost 6 bases, J lost 5 bases, and 14 bases lay in between. CDR3 length equals 14 residues. The chain's CDR3 is CASSGGLAHNEQFF. DNA of the CDR3: TGCGCCAGCAGTGGGGGACTGGCCCACAATGAGCAGTTCTTC.

In its sample, this clone was seen once. J is TRBJ2-7 and V is TRBV19; D not certain. The CDR3 spans 15 residues. CDR1 is LNHDA, CDR2 SQIVND, per germline (reference sequence). V was pared by 8 bases and J by 1 base, with 18 bases between. Here the CDR3 reads CASASLLGASYEQYF. Written as DNA, the CDR3 is TGTGCCAGTGCCTCACTGCTAGGCGCATCCTACGAGCAGTACTTC.

The V and J genes are TRBV4-1 and TRBJ1-4, with no clear D. The germline V gene has CDR1 MGHRA and CDR2 YSYEKL. The CDR3 runs to 14 residues. V lost 5 bases, J lost 8 bases, and 15 bases lay in between. The CDR3 coding sequence is TGCGCCAGCAGCACCTATGGGGTAGGGGAAAAACTGTTTTTT. Translated: CASSTYGVGEKLFF.

The gene calls are TRBV7-2 and TRBJ1-3; TRBD1 matches 7 bases. Losses at the gene ends were 5 bases for V and 8 bases for J; bases not matched to a gene: 12. The CDR3 spans 15 residues. Germline V CDR1 and CDR2: SGHTA, FQGNSA. CDR3: CASSLLGQRTDTIYF. The CDR3 region has the DNA TGTGCCAGCAGCCTATTGGGACAGCGAACGGACACCATATATTTT.

This rearrangement joins TRBV19 to TRBJ1-5; the D gene is possibly TRBD1 (5 bases). The germline CDR1 and CDR2 sequences are LNHDA and SQIVND (reference sequence). V lost 4 bases and J lost 6, with 13 bases in between. The CDR3 has 14 amino acids. The CDR3 spells CASSTTGGGQPQHF. Written as DNA, the CDR3 is TGTGCCAGTAGTACCACAGGTGGCGGTCAGCCCCAGCATTTT.

This clone is a singleton in its sample. The J gene is TRBJ2-7, the V gene TRBV4-1, with 7 positions matching TRBD2. The V gene's germline CDR1 is MGHRA and CDR2 YSYEKL. Germline trimming cut 3 bases from V and 3 bases from J; bases unmatched to any gene: 8. The CDR3 totals 15 residues. CDR3 protein: CASSQTPGLNYEQYF. DNA for the CDR3: TGCGCCAGCAGCCAGACCCCGGGACTAAACTACGAGCAGTACTTC.

CDR3 in amino acids: CASTTQETGEQYF. CDR3 nucleotide sequence: TGTGCCAGCACCACCCAAGAAACTGGCGAGCAGTACTTC. The chain links TRBV5-4 to TRBJ2-7; D ambiguous. Germline CDR1 is SGHNT and CDR2 is YYREEE (reference sequence). The CDR3 contains 13 residues. Between the trimmed V and J ends, which lost 6 bases and 6 bases, there was a span of 16 bases.

The chain is built from TRBV5-1 and TRBJ1-5; 7 positions match TRBD1. Germline CDR1 and CDR2: SGHRS and YFSETQ. CDR3 length equals 14 residues. Trimming removed 4 bases from V and 2 bases from J; junction bases left unmatched: 3. CDR3: CASSPDRGNQPQHF. CDR3 nucleotides: TGCGCCAGCAGCCCAGACAGGGGCAATCAGCCCCAGCATTTT.

This rearrangement joins TRBV14 to TRBJ2-2; TRBD2 matches at 8 bases. The J segment lost 6 bases and the V segment lost 0 bases, leaving 9 bases of the junction unmatched. The CDR3 is made up of 17 amino acids. Germline lookup yields CDR1 SGHDN and CDR2 FVKESK. The CDR3 here is CASSQDPQRELPGELFF. CDR3 sequence (DNA): TGTGCCAGCAGCCAAGATCCGCAGCGGGAGCTACCCGGGGAGCTGTTTTTT.

The V call is TRBV12-5, the J call TRBJ1-5; no definite D call. This CDR3 contains 14 residues. V lost 7 bases and J lost 3, with 13 bases in between. Germline values: CDR1 LGHNT, CDR2 FRNRAP. CDR3 nucleotides: TGTGCTAGTGCCCCGGACGGATTCAATCAGCCCCAGCATTTT. It specifies CASAPDGFNQPQHF.

J is TRBJ2-3 and V is TRBV5-4; D remains unclear. The CDR3 is 17 amino acids. The germline CDR1 and CDR2 sequences are SGHNT and YYREEE (reference sequence). Trimming shortened V by 0 bases and J by 6 bases, and 20 bases separated the two germline ends. The CDR3 protein is CASSLAPSYSTSDTQYF. DNA for the CDR3: TGTGCCAGCAGCTTGGCCCCCTCTTACAGCACATCCGATACGCAGTATTTT. The entire variable domain, with the rest obtained from reference TRBV5-4 and TRBJ2-3, is as follows: ETGVTQSPTHLIKTRGQQVTLRCSSQSGHNTVSWYQQALGQGPQFIFQYYREEENGRGNFPPRFSGLQFPNYSSELNVNALELDDSALYLCASSLAPSYSTSDTQYFGPGTRLTVL.

This clone has only one observation. This chain joins TRBV30 and TRBJ2-4; TRBD2 agrees at 8 bases. V gave up 7 bases and J gave up 9 bases; unmatched junction bases: 17. There are 15 residues in the CDR3. CDR1 is GTSNPN and CDR2 is SVGIG in the germline V gene (reference sequence). DNA of the CDR3: TGTGCCTCCCAGGAAGCGGGAGCCCCCGGGGGCATTCAGTACTTC. This codes for CASQEAGAPGGIQYF.

The V gene is TRBV27, the J gene TRBJ2-7; either TRBD1 or TRBD2 may supply D (5 bases each). CDR1 and CDR2 from the germline V gene are MNHEY and SMNVEV (reference sequence). V lost 3 bases and J lost 6, with 9 bases in between. The CDR3 totals 12 residues. The CDR3 DNA reads TGTGCCAGCAGTTTCGAGAGGGGCGAGCAGTACTTC. Translated: CASSFERGEQYF.

The V and J genes are TRBV7-3 and TRBJ2-3; 7 nucleotides agree with TRBD1. This CDR3 is built from 16 residues. In germline, CDR1 is SGHTA, CDR2 FQGTGA. Germline trimming cut 3 bases from V and 2 bases from J; bases unmatched to any gene: 8. The CDR3 protein is CASSLGQGETTDTQYF. For the CDR3, the DNA is TGTGCCAGCAGCTTGGGCCAGGGGGAGACCACAGATACGCAGTATTTT.